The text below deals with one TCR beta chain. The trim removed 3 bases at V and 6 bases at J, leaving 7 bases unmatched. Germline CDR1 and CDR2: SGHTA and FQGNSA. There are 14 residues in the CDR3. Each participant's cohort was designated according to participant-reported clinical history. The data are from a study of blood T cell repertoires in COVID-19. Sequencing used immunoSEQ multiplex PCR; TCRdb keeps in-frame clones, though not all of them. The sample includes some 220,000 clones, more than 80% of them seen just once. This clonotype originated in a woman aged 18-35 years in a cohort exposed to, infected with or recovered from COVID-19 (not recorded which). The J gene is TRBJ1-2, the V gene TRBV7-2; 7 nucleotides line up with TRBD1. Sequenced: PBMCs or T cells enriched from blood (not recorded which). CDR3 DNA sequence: TGTGCCAGCAGCTTGACACAGGGGTGGAATGGCTACACCTTC. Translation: CASSLTQGWNGYTF.